The present TCR beta chain was sequenced within a study of blood T cell repertoires in COVID-19. At the level of the study: The samples span acute and convalescent COVID-19 from the United States, Italy and Spain. T cells, B-cell-depleted T cells, or PBMCs provided the cDNA or gDNA that served as material.

Original data processing: Reference gene primers were amplified, and this amplification served to estimate nucleated cell counts. Assay used: immunoSEQ multiplex PCR; TCRdb lists only in-frame clones, some missing. V, J and clone size are those of that table, while D and trimming were read from the DNA. Of 85,000 to 100,000 clones listed, 90% are singletons. The sequenced sample was peripheral blood. This clonotype originated in a man aged 55 to 70 with acute or convalescent COVID-19.

In nucleotides, the CDR3 is TGTGCCAGCAGTGATAGTAATCAGCCCCAGCATTTT. This translates into CASSDSNQPQHF. This rearrangement joins TRBV12-3 or TRBV12-4 to TRBJ1-5; no clear D gene. V was pared by 5 bases and J by 4 bases, with 6 bases between. The CDR3 consists of 12 residues.